These T cell receptor beta chains were read from a single sample in a study of blood T cells in healthy people across ages. MiXCR, applied by TCRdb to the 5' RACE reads, yields one record per CDR3 protein. The sample has around 280,000 distinct CDR3 sequences; around 27% are singletons. Sequenced sample: blood. The receptors stem from a woman in her seventies in good health. CDR3s include the opening cysteine and the closing phenylalanine or tryptophan. The D gene is left open where the match is weak. Clone size is given for some rows only: seen once, a few or many times, or a class if the clone is expanded.

. | . | TRBJ1-2 | TRBV28 | CASSPRRNGYTF | TGTGCCAGCAGCCCTCGTCGCAATGGCTACACCTTC
. | . | TRBJ2-5 | TRBV5-1 | CASSPGVVETQYF | TGCGCCAGCAGTCCAGGGGTTGTGGAGACCCAGTACTTC
. | TRBD1 | TRBJ1-1 | TRBV6-5 | CASSYSTGSMNTEAFF | TGTGCCAGCAGTTACTCGACAGGGAGCATGAACACTGAAGCTTTCTTT
. | . | TRBJ2-5 | TRBV27 | CASSPDRPHVRETQYF | TGTGCCAGCAGTCCCGACAGACCTCACGTGAGAGAGACCCAGTACTTC
few | . | TRBJ2-5 | TRBV20-1 | CSASHERRGIAETQYF | TGCAGTGCTAGCCATGAACGCAGGGGAATTGCGGAGACCCAGTACTTC
. | . | TRBJ2-7 | TRBV20-1 | CSATGVTYEQYF | TGCAGTGCTACAGGGGTGACCTACGAGCAGTACTTC
. | . | TRBJ2-1 | TRBV12-3/TRBV12-4 | CASSIAGEQFF | TGTGCCAGCAGCATCGCCGGGGAGCAGTTCTTC
. | . | TRBJ2-7 | TRBV5-1 | CARERVDEQYF | TGCGCCAGAGAAAGGGTAGACGAGCAGTACTTC
. | . | TRBJ1-2 | TRBV14 | CASSQEIQQNYGYTF | TGTGCCAGCAGCCAAGAGATACAGCAAAACTATGGCTACACCTTC
. | . | TRBJ1-2 | TRBV5-1 | CASSPTGEGYTF | TGCGCCAGCAGCCCGACCGGAGAAGGCTACACCTTC
. | . | TRBJ2-3 | TRBV7-3 | CASGLGDTQYF | TGTGCCAGCGGCCTCGGGGATACGCAGTATTTT
few | . | TRBJ1-1 | TRBV7-8 | CASSLANSLNTEAFF | TGTGCCAGCAGCTTAGCGAATTCGTTGAACACTGAAGCTTTCTTT
many | . | TRBJ2-5 | TRBV7-8 | CASTGATRDQETQYF | TGTGCCAGCACCGGCGCGACTAGGGACCAAGAGACCCAGTACTTC
few | . | TRBJ1-3 | TRBV20-1 | CSARAGNTIYF | TGCAGTGCTAGAGCTGGAAACACCATATATTTT
few | TRBD2 | TRBJ2-3 | TRBV10-2 | CASSATSGSTDTQYF | TGCGCCAGCAGTGCTACTAGCGGGAGTACAGATACGCAGTATTTT
. | . | TRBJ2-6 | TRBV27 | CGSRLSRANVLTF | TGTGGGTCGAGGCTCTCTAGGGCCAACGTCCTGACTTTC
. | TRBD2 | TRBJ2-7 | TRBV7-8 | CASSLAWTSYNPGEQYF | TGTGCCAGCAGCTTAGCGTGGACTAGTTATAATCCCGGCGAGCAGTACTTC
few | . | TRBJ2-7 | TRBV6-2/TRBV6-3 | CASSYPQLSYEQYF | TGTGCCAGCAGCTACCCGCAACTCTCCTACGAGCAGTACTTC
few | TRBD2 | TRBJ2-6 | TRBV11-2 | CASSPSPGTSGSFSGANVLTF | TGTGCCAGCAGCCCGTCCCCCGGGACTAGCGGGAGCTTCTCTGGGGCCAACGTCCTGACTTTC
. | TRBD1 | TRBJ1-2 | TRBV20-1 | CSVQGVNGHTF | TGCAGTGTCCAGGGGGTTAATGGCCACACCTTC
. | . | TRBJ2-6 | TRBV2 | CASKPGLSSGANVLTF | TGTGCCAGCAAACCAGGGCTAAGCTCTGGGGCCAACGTCCTGACTTTC
few | . | TRBJ1-2 | TRBV18 | CASSPVSEPNYGYTF | TGTGCCAGCTCACCGGTCTCAGAGCCTAACTATGGCTACACCTTC
few | . | TRBJ1-2 | TRBV5-1 | CASSSLPRDGYTF | TGCGCCAGCAGCTCCTTGCCACGGGATGGCTACACCTTC
many | . | TRBJ2-1 | TRBV5-1 | CASSPQGPRGSYNEQFF | TGCGCCAGCAGCCCCCAGGGCCCCCGGGGCTCCTACAATGAGCAGTTCTTC
. | . | TRBJ2-5 | TRBV20-1 | CSAKFQGSQALETQYF | TGCAGTGCTAAGTTTCAAGGCTCGCAAGCCCTAGAGACCCAGTACTTC
many | TRBD2 | TRBJ2-2 | TRBV7-9 | CASSNSAGVTTGELFF | TGTGCCAGCAGCAATAGCGCGGGAGTCACCACCGGGGAGCTGTTTTTT
. | . | TRBJ1-5 | TRBV20-1 | CSARVGTENQPQHF | TGCAGTGCTAGAGTGGGGACTGAAAATCAGCCCCAGCATTTT
few | . | TRBJ2-2 | TRBV18 | CASSPNRYTGELFF | TGTGCCAGCTCACCTAACCGTTACACCGGGGAGCTGTTTTTT
. | . | TRBJ1-1 | TRBV18 | CASSPLGPGRDTEAFF | TGTGCCAGCTCACCACTCGGCCCTGGGAGGGACACTGAAGCTTTCTTT
few | TRBD1 | TRBJ1-3 | TRBV7-6 | CASSKGGTASGNTIYF | TGTGCCAGCAGCAAAGGAGGGACAGCCTCTGGAAACACCATATATTTT
. | TRBD1 | TRBJ1-3 | TRBV7-6 | CASSRTTGTGRNTIYF | TGTGCCAGCAGCCGCACGACGGGGACAGGGAGAAACACCATATATTTT
many | TRBD2 | TRBJ2-2 | TRBV7-8 | CASSNTLLAGSTGELFF | TGTGCCAGCAGCAATACGCTACTAGCGGGTTCCACCGGGGAGCTGTTTTTT
few | TRBD1 | TRBJ2-1 | TRBV19 | CASRLGQLQETQHF | TGTGCCAGTAGGTTGGGACAGCTCCAAGAGACCCAGCACTTC
few | . | TRBJ2-7 | TRBV5-1 | CASNAENNYEQYF | TGCGCCAGCAACGCAGAAAACAACTACGAGCAGTACTTC
. | . | TRBJ2-1 | TRBV25-1 | CASSEWGRNRQNEQFF | TGTGCCAGCAGTGAATGGGGAAGGAACAGGCAGAATGAGCAGTTCTTC
few | . | TRBJ1-1 | TRBV28 | CASSLILGLNEAFF | TGTGCCAGCAGTTTAATCCTGGGGCTTAATGAAGCTTTCTTT
. | . | TRBJ2-2 | TRBV7-3 | CASSLGLAYSGELFF | TGTGCCAGCAGCTTAGGGCTAGCTTACTCCGGGGAGCTGTTTTTT
. | TRBD2 | TRBJ2-1 | TRBV7-3 | CASSLTGLGRNEQFF | TGTGCCAGCAGCTTAACGGGACTAGGTCGCAATGAGCAGTTCTTC
. | . | TRBJ1-2 | TRBV21-1 | CASSNAGTVKGHYGYTF | TGTGCCAGCAGCAATGCCGGGACAGTAAAAGGCCATTATGGCTACACCTTC
. | . | TRBJ1-1 | TRBV20-1 | CSARDAGRPGLNTEAFF | TGCAGTGCCAGGGACGCGGGGCGCCCCGGGTTGAACACTGAAGCTTTCTTT
. | TRBD1 | TRBJ2-2 | TRBV6-1 | CAGDRDLAGELFF | TGTGCCGGGGACAGGGACCTCGCCGGGGAGCTGTTTTTT
. | . | TRBJ1-1 | TRBV27 | CASSYTQYTEAFF | TGTGCCAGCAGTTACACTCAATACACTGAAGCTTTCTTT
. | . | TRBJ2-5 | TRBV20-1 | CSATLGGQETQYF | TGCAGTGCCACGTTAGGAGGCCAAGAGACCCAGTACTTC
. | . | TRBJ1-4 | TRBV6-1 | CASSEAGRKLNEKLFF | TGTGCCAGCAGTGAAGCGGGAAGGAAACTTAATGAAAAACTGTTTTTT
few | . | TRBJ1-1 | TRBV7-2 | CASSPNRNTEAFF | TGTGCCAGCAGCCCTAACAGGAACACTGAAGCTTTCTTT
. | . | TRBJ1-3 | TRBV29-1 | CSVVGGLAGNTIYF | TGCAGCGTTGTAGGGGGACTTGCTGGAAACACCATATATTTT
few | TRBD2 | TRBJ2-1 | TRBV5-1 | CASRLSGRSYNEQFF | TGCGCCAGCAGGTTAAGCGGGAGGTCCTACAATGAGCAGTTCTTC